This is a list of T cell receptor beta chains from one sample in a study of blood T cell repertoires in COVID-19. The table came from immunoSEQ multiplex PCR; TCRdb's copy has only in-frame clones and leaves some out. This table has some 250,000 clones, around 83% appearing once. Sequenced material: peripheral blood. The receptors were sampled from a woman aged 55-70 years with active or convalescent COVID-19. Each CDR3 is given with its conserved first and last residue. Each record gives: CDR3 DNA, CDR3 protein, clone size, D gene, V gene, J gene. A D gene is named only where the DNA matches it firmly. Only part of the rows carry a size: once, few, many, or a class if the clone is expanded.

CDR3 DNA: TGTGCCAGCAGCCAGACAGGGTACTATGGCTACACCTTC
CDR3 protein: CASSQTGYYGYTF
clone size: -
D gene: TRBD1
V gene: TRBV3-1/TRBV3-2
J gene: TRBJ1-2

CDR3 DNA: TGTGCCACCAGCAGGGACAGGGTTGAATCCCACGAGCAGTACTTC
CDR3 protein: CATSRDRVESHEQYF
clone size: -
D gene: TRBD1
V gene: TRBV15
J gene: TRBJ2-7

CDR3 DNA: TGCGCCAGCAGGGCGGGGACCGGGGAGCTGTTTTTT
CDR3 protein: CASRAGTGELFF
clone size: -
D gene: -
V gene: TRBV5-1
J gene: TRBJ2-2

CDR3 DNA: TGTGCCAGCAGCCCGGGACAGGTTTTCAATCAGCCCCAGCATTTT
CDR3 protein: CASSPGQVFNQPQHF
clone size: -
D gene: TRBD1
V gene: TRBV27
J gene: TRBJ1-5

CDR3 DNA: TGTGCCAGCAGCCCTGGGTGGGCGGGAGATACGCAGTATTTT
CDR3 protein: CASSPGWAGDTQYF
clone size: -
D gene: -
V gene: TRBV5-5
J gene: TRBJ2-3

CDR3 DNA: TGTGCCAGCAGATCGGGGGTAGCTAATGAAAAACTGTTTTTT
CDR3 protein: CASRSGVANEKLFF
clone size: -
D gene: -
V gene: TRBV27
J gene: TRBJ1-4

CDR3 DNA: TGTGCCAGCAGCCCCGCCCGGGGTAATTCCTACGAGCAGTACTTC
CDR3 protein: CASSPARGNSYEQYF
clone size: -
D gene: -
V gene: TRBV11-3
J gene: TRBJ2-7

CDR3 DNA: TGTGCCAGCAGCTTGGCCGGGTTCAATCAGCCCCAGCATTTT
CDR3 protein: CASSLAGFNQPQHF
clone size: few
D gene: -
V gene: TRBV5-8
J gene: TRBJ1-5

CDR3 DNA: TGTGCCTGGAGTCCGGGACTAGACACTGAAGCTTTCTTT
CDR3 protein: CAWSPGLDTEAFF
clone size: -
D gene: -
V gene: TRBV30
J gene: TRBJ1-1

CDR3 DNA: TGTGCCAGCAGCTCCATAGCGGGGGCTTACAATGAGCAGTTCTTC
CDR3 protein: CASSSIAGAYNEQFF
clone size: -
D gene: TRBD2
V gene: TRBV6-2/TRBV6-3
J gene: TRBJ2-1

CDR3 DNA: TGTGCCAGCAGCCCACAGACAGGTAGGGCCAACACTGAAGCTTTCTTT
CDR3 protein: CASSPQTGRANTEAFF
clone size: -
D gene: -
V gene: TRBV9
J gene: TRBJ1-1

CDR3 DNA: TGCGCCAGCAGCTTGGTTCCAGGTAGCTCCTACAATGAGCAGTTCTTC
CDR3 protein: CASSLVPGSSYNEQFF
clone size: -
D gene: -
V gene: TRBV5-1
J gene: TRBJ2-1

CDR3 DNA: TGTGCCAGCAGCGGCCGGGCGGGGGAGACCCAGTACTTC
CDR3 protein: CASSGRAGETQYF
clone size: once
D gene: -
V gene: TRBV9
J gene: TRBJ2-5

CDR3 DNA: TGTGCCAGCAGCCTACCCACAGGGGTAGCTGAAGCTTTCTTT
CDR3 protein: CASSLPTGVAEAFF
clone size: -
D gene: TRBD1
V gene: TRBV7-9
J gene: TRBJ1-1

CDR3 DNA: TGTGCCAGCAGCTTGCGGCCAGAGGATGAGCAGTTCTTC
CDR3 protein: CASSLRPEDEQFF
clone size: -
D gene: -
V gene: TRBV5-6
J gene: TRBJ2-1

CDR3 DNA: TGTGCCAGCAGCACCCACCAATACAGGGGGAGCACAGATACGCAGTATTTT
CDR3 protein: CASSTHQYRGSTDTQYF
clone size: -
D gene: TRBD1
V gene: TRBV7-3
J gene: TRBJ2-3

CDR3 DNA: TGTGCCAGCAGCTCCCTAGCGGGGGTTACCGGGGAGCTGTTTTTT
CDR3 protein: CASSSLAGVTGELFF
clone size: -
D gene: TRBD2
V gene: TRBV7-9
J gene: TRBJ2-2

CDR3 DNA: TGTGCCAGCAGCACCCGGGGTAGCGGGGGGCTTAATGAGCAGTTCTTC
CDR3 protein: CASSTRGSGGLNEQFF
clone size: -
D gene: TRBD2
V gene: TRBV11-2
J gene: TRBJ2-1

CDR3 DNA: TGTGCCAGCAGCCAAGGGTCTAGCGGGGTCAATGAGCAGTTCTTC
CDR3 protein: CASSQGSSGVNEQFF
clone size: -
D gene: TRBD2
V gene: TRBV3-1/TRBV3-2
J gene: TRBJ2-1

CDR3 DNA: TGTGCCAGCAGTCTCTATGGACAGGGTACTGGCTACACCTTC
CDR3 protein: CASSLYGQGTGYTF
clone size: -
D gene: TRBD1
V gene: TRBV6-5
J gene: TRBJ1-2

CDR3 DNA: TGCGCCAGCAGCCAAGGTTACACACAAGAGACCCAGTACTTC
CDR3 protein: CASSQGYTQETQYF
clone size: -
D gene: -
V gene: TRBV4-3
J gene: TRBJ2-5

CDR3 DNA: TGCGCCAGCAGCTTAGGACTAGCGGGGGCCGGGGCCTACAATGAGCAGTTCTTC
CDR3 protein: CASSLGLAGAGAYNEQFF
clone size: -
D gene: TRBD2
V gene: TRBV5-1
J gene: TRBJ2-1

CDR3 DNA: TGTGCCAGCAGCTTGGGCCGGGACAGTTCCTACGAGCAGTACTTC
CDR3 protein: CASSLGRDSSYEQYF
clone size: -
D gene: TRBD1
V gene: TRBV5-4
J gene: TRBJ2-7

CDR3 DNA: TGTGCCAGCAGCTTCACAGGGGGAACTGAAGCTTTCTTT
CDR3 protein: CASSFTGGTEAFF
clone size: few
D gene: TRBD1
V gene: TRBV7-3
J gene: TRBJ1-1

CDR3 DNA: TGTGCCAGCAGTGACCCTAGCGGGACTGAGCAGTTCTTC
CDR3 protein: CASSDPSGTEQFF
clone size: -
D gene: TRBD2
V gene: TRBV2
J gene: TRBJ2-1

CDR3 DNA: TGTGCCAGCAGCTTTTGGGCAGCCTATGGCTACACCTTC
CDR3 protein: CASSFWAAYGYTF
clone size: -
D gene: -
V gene: TRBV12-1
J gene: TRBJ1-2

CDR3 DNA: TGTGCCAGCAGCCCGGGACAGGGAAAGCAGTACTTC
CDR3 protein: CASSPGQGKQYF
clone size: -
D gene: TRBD1
V gene: TRBV6-5
J gene: TRBJ2-7

CDR3 DNA: TGTGCCAGCAGTCCCCAGGGGTCCTACGAGCAGTACTTC
CDR3 protein: CASSPQGSYEQYF
clone size: -
D gene: -
V gene: TRBV6-5
J gene: TRBJ2-7

CDR3 DNA: TGTGCCAGCAGCTTCGGGACCAGGGCGGGGGAGACCCAGTACTTC
CDR3 protein: CASSFGTRAGETQYF
clone size: many
D gene: -
V gene: TRBV11-3
J gene: TRBJ2-5

CDR3 DNA: TGTGCCAGCAGTTACTCGAGGACAGGGGCGAGTGGCTACACCTTC
CDR3 protein: CASSYSRTGASGYTF
clone size: -
D gene: TRBD1
V gene: TRBV6-5
J gene: TRBJ1-2

CDR3 DNA: TGTGCCAGTAGCAACCTGGGGAGCTCCTACGAGCAGTACTTC
CDR3 protein: CASSNLGSSYEQYF
clone size: -
D gene: -
V gene: TRBV19
J gene: TRBJ2-7

CDR3 DNA: TGTGCCAGCAGTTACTCGCGGACAGGGGGCGGCTACACCTTC
CDR3 protein: CASSYSRTGGGYTF
clone size: -
D gene: TRBD1
V gene: TRBV6-5
J gene: TRBJ1-2

CDR3 DNA: TGTGCCAGCAGTTACTCGAACGGGGGGGCAACAGATACGCAGTATTTT
CDR3 protein: CASSYSNGGATDTQYF
clone size: -
D gene: TRBD2
V gene: TRBV6-5
J gene: TRBJ2-3

CDR3 DNA: TGTGCCAGCAGCCAACGGTCGGGGGGCCGGGACACCGGGGAGCTGTTTTTT
CDR3 protein: CASSQRSGGRDTGELFF
clone size: few
D gene: -
V gene: TRBV3-1/TRBV3-2
J gene: TRBJ2-2

CDR3 DNA: TGTGCCAGTTGGGACAGAAATAGCAATCAGCCCCAGCATTTT
CDR3 protein: CASWDRNSNQPQHF
clone size: -
D gene: TRBD1
V gene: TRBV19
J gene: TRBJ1-5

CDR3 DNA: TGTGCCTGGAGTTTGGGGCAGCTGTTCTATGGCTACACCTTC
CDR3 protein: CAWSLGQLFYGYTF
clone size: once
D gene: -
V gene: TRBV30
J gene: TRBJ1-2

CDR3 DNA: TGTGCCAGCAGCAAAGGCCGACGGAGGCATTCACCCCTCCACTTT
CDR3 protein: CASSKGRRRHSPLHF
clone size: once
D gene: -
V gene: TRBV21-1
J gene: TRBJ1-6

CDR3 DNA: TGTGCCAGTAGTTCCCGGGGGGGCCCATACAATGAGCAGTTCTTC
CDR3 protein: CASSSRGGPYNEQFF
clone size: -
D gene: TRBD2
V gene: TRBV19
J gene: TRBJ2-1

CDR3 DNA: TGCGCCAGCAGCTTTCCCAAGAACACCGGGGAGCTGTTTTTT
CDR3 protein: CASSFPKNTGELFF
clone size: -
D gene: -
V gene: TRBV5-1
J gene: TRBJ2-2

CDR3 DNA: TGTGCCACCAGTGACACCTCCGGAGTCGGGGAGCTGTTTTTT
CDR3 protein: CATSDTSGVGELFF
clone size: -
D gene: -
V gene: TRBV24-1
J gene: TRBJ2-2

CDR3 DNA: TGTGCCAGTAGTCCCCCGACTAGCGGGGGCTATCGGAGGGCCGGGGAGCTGTTTTTT
CDR3 protein: CASSPPTSGGYRRAGELFF
clone size: -
D gene: TRBD2
V gene: TRBV19
J gene: TRBJ2-2

CDR3 DNA: TGTGCCAGCAGCCCCCGAGCCGGCGGGCAGTTCTTC
CDR3 protein: CASSPRAGGQFF
clone size: -
D gene: -
V gene: TRBV7-8
J gene: TRBJ2-1

CDR3 DNA: TGTGCCAGCAGCCGGACAGGGTGGGCAACTAATGAAAAACTGTTTTTT
CDR3 protein: CASSRTGWATNEKLFF
clone size: -
D gene: TRBD1
V gene: TRBV7-2
J gene: TRBJ1-4

CDR3 DNA: TGTGCTAGCAGCTTAGACCAGCGGGGAGCTCAGTACTTC
CDR3 protein: CASSLDQRGAQYF
clone size: -
D gene: TRBD2
V gene: TRBV7-7
J gene: TRBJ2-7

CDR3 DNA: TGTGCCAGTAGTATAGGGGCGGGGGCCGAGCAGTACTTC
CDR3 protein: CASSIGAGAEQYF
clone size: -
D gene: -
V gene: TRBV19
J gene: TRBJ2-7

CDR3 DNA: TGCGCCAGCAGCTTGGAATTCGGGCAGGGGGCATCGGCTAACTATGGCTACACCTTC
CDR3 protein: CASSLEFGQGASANYGYTF
clone size: -
D gene: TRBD1
V gene: TRBV5-1
J gene: TRBJ1-2

CDR3 DNA: TGCAGCGTTGAATGGCCGGGCACTGAAGCTTTCTTT
CDR3 protein: CSVEWPGTEAFF
clone size: -
D gene: -
V gene: TRBV29-1
J gene: TRBJ1-1

CDR3 DNA: TGTGCCAGCAGCCATTTGGGGGGGGCGAAGCAGTTCTTC
CDR3 protein: CASSHLGGAKQFF
clone size: -
D gene: -
V gene: TRBV3-1/TRBV3-2
J gene: TRBJ2-1

CDR3 DNA: TGCGCCAGCAGCCAGGATCCGGGACAGGGGGCGCCGAACGAGCAGTACTTC
CDR3 protein: CASSQDPGQGAPNEQYF
clone size: -
D gene: TRBD1
V gene: TRBV4-1
J gene: TRBJ2-7

CDR3 DNA: TGTGCCAGCAGCACCGGACAAGGGTCCGACTATGGCTACACCTTC
CDR3 protein: CASSTGQGSDYGYTF
clone size: -
D gene: -
V gene: TRBV5-8
J gene: TRBJ1-2

CDR3 DNA: TGTGCCAGCAGCAAAGAGGGGGGACAGGGGGCGCAGAAGCATCAGCCCCAGCATTTT
CDR3 protein: CASSKEGGQGAQKHQPQHF
clone size: once
D gene: -
V gene: TRBV21-1
J gene: TRBJ1-5

CDR3 DNA: TGTGCCAGCAAACGTAGAGGGGGCCTCAAGGGGAACTCCTATAATTCACCCCTCCACTTT
CDR3 protein: CASKRRGGLKGNSYNSPLHF
clone size: -
D gene: TRBD1
V gene: TRBV2
J gene: TRBJ1-6

CDR3 DNA: TGTGCCAGCAGTTACGGGACTAGCGGGGGGTTCCAAGAGACCCAGTACTTC
CDR3 protein: CASSYGTSGGFQETQYF
clone size: -
D gene: TRBD2
V gene: TRBV6-2/TRBV6-3
J gene: TRBJ2-5

CDR3 DNA: TGTGCCTGGAGTCCCCCGGGGACAGGGGATGGCTACACCTTC
CDR3 protein: CAWSPPGTGDGYTF
clone size: -
D gene: TRBD1
V gene: TRBV30
J gene: TRBJ1-2

CDR3 DNA: TGTGCCAGCAGCTTAAGCACAGGGCCGAACACTGAAGCTTTCTTT
CDR3 protein: CASSLSTGPNTEAFF
clone size: -
D gene: -
V gene: TRBV7-3
J gene: TRBJ1-1

CDR3 DNA: TGTGCCAGCAGTCTTATCGGGAGCACAGATACGCAGTATTTT
CDR3 protein: CASSLIGSTDTQYF
clone size: -
D gene: -
V gene: TRBV7-3
J gene: TRBJ2-3

CDR3 DNA: TGCGCCAGCAGTGAAGCGGCCACCGCCCACAATGAGCAGTTCTTC
CDR3 protein: CASSEAATAHNEQFF
clone size: -
D gene: -
V gene: TRBV10-2
J gene: TRBJ2-1

CDR3 DNA: TGTGCCAGCAGGGCGGGACAGGGGGCGACTAATTCACCCCTCCACTTT
CDR3 protein: CASRAGQGATNSPLHF
clone size: -
D gene: TRBD1
V gene: TRBV6-6
J gene: TRBJ1-6

CDR3 DNA: TGTGCCAGCAGCTTAGGGCGGGGTCAGCCCCAGCATTTT
CDR3 protein: CASSLGRGQPQHF
clone size: -
D gene: -
V gene: TRBV11-1
J gene: TRBJ1-5

CDR3 DNA: TGTGCCAGCAGCTTTGGTAGGATAGGCGGACAAGAGACCCAGTACTTC
CDR3 protein: CASSFGRIGGQETQYF
clone size: -
D gene: -
V gene: TRBV5-8
J gene: TRBJ2-5